This TCR beta chain was captured in a study of blood T cell repertoires in COVID-19 (dated by TCRdb to about 2020). As for the study more broadly: Samples covering the acute and convalescent phases of COVID-19 were provided by collaborators in the United States, Italy and Spain. The prospective study material was composed of cDNA or gDNA derived from T cells, B-cell-depleted T cells, or PBMCs. Nearly every sample came with metadata listing a de-identified subject ID, COVID-19 status, age in years and sex. HLA class I and class II types, where available, came from metadata supplied by the sample provider rather than from assay-based typing. Samples were obtained from the ongoing ImmuneRACE study (first 160 participants) and from about 1,300 subjects provided by 6 global collaborators. Deeply sampled blood TCRbeta repertoires from subjects exposed to, actively infected with, or recovered from COVID-19 were included in the dataset. The repertoires were released in a freely available public database meant as a resource for research on the immune response to SARS-CoV-2. What the study reported, not specific to this receptor: The amount of clinical and demographic metadata varied by source and participant and was provided uncurated.

As concerns this clone: This receptor's antigen is unknown. Qualities for individual bases were not recorded, and no much larger clone is one base off.

In Seattle, one collaborating source enrolled patients while the infection was active and tracked those patients longitudinally over the course of disease. Whole blood was collected in K2EDTA tubes by collaborating institutions according to the institutions' own protocols. For TCRbeta analysis, collaborators shipped samples in one of three forms: frozen whole blood, isolated PBMCs, or DNA extracted from either of those sample types. Germline trimming: 0 bases from V, 4 bases from J; junction bases outside gene matches: 4. The germline V gene encodes CDR1 SGHRS and CDR2 YFSETQ. Taken from cysteine to phenylalanine, the CDR3 has 15 residues. The sequence is cut down to CDR3 DNA, 45 bases in frame from base 1. TCRbeta CDR3 regions were amplified from genomic DNA by means of the immunoSEQ Assay, a bias-controlled multiplex PCR. As for how the authors treated the data: The number of nucleated cells in each sample was estimated by amplification of reference gene primers within the assay. To quantify the absolute abundance of each unique TCRbeta CDR3 rearrangement, sequence reads were collapsed and filtered. For each sample, productive Simpson clonality was calculated as the square root of Simpson's diversity index across productive rearrangements. TCRdb carries this immuneACCESS record with in-frame sequences only. Its versions omit some clonotypes, under half of them owing to an unresolved V gene in the studies checked, with the rest unexplained. V and J calls plus clone size are reproduced from that table; the DNA served to infer D and trimming. The sample data list around 210,000 clones, and roughly 80% of these were observed just once. The leading ten clones occupy around 7.8% of the sample.

Sequencing was done on a sample of peripheral blood. Recombination linked TRBV5-1 to TRBJ2-1; TRBD1 aligns with 7 central bases. The source is a woman aged 80 or over with COVID-19, enrolled during active disease. CDR3 protein: CASSLGQGVYNEQFF. The nucleotide sequence reads as follows: TGCGCCAGCAGCTTGGGTCAGGGGGTGTACAATGAGCAGTTCTTC.